This entry lists 18 T cell receptor beta chains sequenced from one sample in a study of shared clonotypes between healthy human individuals. Clones were sequenced by immunoSEQ multiplex PCR, and TCRdb holds only the in-frame ones, with some missing. In the table there are about 2.3 million clones, 85% to 95% of which are singletons. Sequenced: naive CD4+ T cells from PBMCs. Subset in this sample: CD45RA+ positively selected. The receptors were gathered from a man younger than 30 in good health. Some clones in this sample may be carry-over from other donors' samples.

The chain employs TRBV5-5 and TRBJ2-4; tentatively, D is TRBD2 (5 bases). V lost 4 bases and J 5 bases, leaving 19 bases between the germline ends. This CDR3 is built from 16 residues. Germline CDR1 SGHKS, CDR2 YYEKEE (reference sequence). The CDR3 reads CASSLYLQGGQNIQYF. CDR3 nucleotides: TGTGCCAGCAGCCTCTACCTTCAAGGAGGCCAAAACATTCAGTACTTC.

The chain couples TRBV5-1 to TRBJ2-7, with D unresolved. This CDR3 is built from 15 residues. Germline V CDR1 and CDR2: SGHRS, YFSETQ. The V and J ends lost 0 bases and 0 bases respectively, with 10 bases between them. CDR3 in DNA: TGCGCCAGCAGCTTGGCGCCTCCGAGCTCCTACGAGCAGTACTTC. Amino acids: CASSLAPPSSYEQYF.

On this clone: Other DNA sequences from this sample encode an identical CDR3 as well. This rearrangement joins TRBV7-3 to TRBJ2-5; D remains ambiguous. Germline V gene sequence: CDR1 SGHTA, CDR2 FQGTGA. This CDR3 contains 13 residues. With 5 bases removed from V and 2 bases from J, the gap between germline ends came to 9 bases. CDR3 region: CASSRRPQETQYF. In DNA form, the CDR3 reads TGTGCCAGCAGCCGCAGGCCACAAGAGACCCAGTACTTC.

The V call is TRBV10-3, the J call TRBJ2-5, with D possibly TRBD2 on 7 matching bases. The ends were cut back, 4 bases at V and 2 bases at J, with 14 bases in the middle. The CDR3 runs 15 residues. Germline CDR1 ENHRY, CDR2 SYGVKD. CDR3: CAISVGGGRQETQYF. As DNA, the CDR3 is TGTGCCATCAGTGTAGGGGGAGGGAGGCAAGAGACCCAGTACTTC.

The CDR3 is CASSSRLTQVHEQYF. For the CDR3, the DNA is TGCGCCAGCAGCTCCCGACTCACTCAGGTCCACGAGCAGTACTTC. The chain employs TRBV5-1 and TRBJ2-7; no definite D call. The CDR3 loop spans 15 amino acids. V was clipped by 3 bases and J by 5 bases, with 18 bases between them. CDR1 and CDR2 from the germline V gene are SGHRS and YFSETQ.

The V and J genes are TRBV10-3 and TRBJ1-5; D uncertain. Trimming shortened V by 3 bases and J by 6 bases, and 9 bases separated the two germline ends. From germline, CDR1 is ENHRY and CDR2 SYGVKD. This CDR3 contains 13 residues. DNA for the CDR3: TGTGCCATCAGTGATAGTGAGTTTCAGCCCCAGCATTTT. Encoded protein: CAISDSEFQPQHF.

The rearrangement links TRBV4-2 to TRBJ2-4, with D perhaps TRBD1 (5 bases). CDR3 length: 17 amino acids. The germline CDR1 and CDR2 sequences are LGHNA and YNFKEQ. V dropped 0 bases and J dropped 2 bases, with 14 bases sitting between them. The CDR3 loop is CASSQESVRDPKNIQYF. In DNA, the CDR3 is TGTGCCAGCAGCCAAGAATCGGTCAGGGATCCCAAAAACATTCAGTACTTC.

The chain recombines TRBV5-5 with TRBJ1-1, with 7 bases matching TRBD1. The CDR3 contains 16 residues. Losses at the gene ends were 2 bases for V and 0 bases for J; bases not matched to a gene: 7. CDR1 and CDR2 from the germline V gene are SGHKS and YYEKEE (reference sequence). Written as DNA, the CDR3 is TGTGCCAGCAGCTTTGACAGGGTCAAGATGAACACTGAAGCTTTCTTT. Encoded protein: CASSFDRVKMNTEAFF. The full variable domain, with the rest looked up from reference TRBV5-5 and TRBJ1-1, is DAGVTQSPTHLIKTRGQQVTLRCSPISGHKSVSWYQQVLGQGPQFIFQYYEKEERGRGNFPDRFSARQFPNYSSELNVNALLLGDSALYLCASSFDRVKMNTEAFFGQGTRLTVV.

V gene TRBV29-1 combines with J gene TRBJ1-3; D remains unclear. The CDR3 runs to 13 residues. V lost 7 bases and J 0 bases, leaving 10 bases between the germline ends. From germline, CDR1 is SQVTM and CDR2 ANQGSEA. For the CDR3, the DNA is TGCAGCGCCTTGTGGAGCTCTGGAAACACCATATATTTT. This codes for CSALWSSGNTIYF.

The chain couples TRBV2 to TRBJ2-3; weak D call: TRBD1 (6 bases). Germline V CDR1 and CDR2: SNHLY, FYNNEI. The V gene lost 6 bases and the J gene lost 5 bases, with 15 bases spanning the gap. CDR3 length equals 14 residues. DNA of the CDR3: TGTGCCAGCAGCAACAGGGATACGAGAGATACGCAGTATTTT. This gives the protein CASSNRDTRDTQYF.

The chain has TRBV2 and TRBJ2-2; 7 positions agree with TRBD1. The J segment lost 5 bases and the V segment lost 6 bases, leaving 6 bases of the junction unmatched. The CDR3 length is 14 residues. The germline CDR1 and CDR2 sequences are SNHLY and FYNNEI. The CDR3, as DNA: TGTGCCAGCAGCATAACGACAGGGACCGGGGAGCTGTTTTTT. It yields the protein CASSITTGTGELFF.

This clone has only a few counts. The DNA of the CDR3 is TGCGCCAGCAGCTCTGCGGGGGGGAACACTGAAGCTTTCTTT. This translates into CASSSAGGNTEAFF. The chain employs TRBV5-1 and TRBJ1-1; possibly TRBD1 for D (5 bases). The CDR3 spans 14 residues. Trimming removed 3 bases at V and 1 base at J, with 10 bases between. CDR1 and CDR2 from the germline V gene are SGHRS and YFSETQ.

The chain is built from TRBV19 and TRBJ2-2, with TRBD2 matching over 7 bases. Germline assignment: CDR1 LNHDA and CDR2 SQIVND (reference sequence). After removal of 1 base from V and 7 bases from J, the junction contained 12 bases not matched to a gene. CDR3 length: 17 residues. DNA of the CDR3: TGTGCCAGTAGTATAGCTGGTAGCGGGTGGTACGGCGGGGAGCTGTTTTTT. This translates into CASSIAGSGWYGGELFF.

The chain recombines TRBV4-1 with TRBJ2-1; TRBD2 agrees at 10 bases. The germline CDR1 and CDR2 sequences are MGHRA and YSYEKL. J gave up 8 bases and V 4 bases, and 11 bases lay outside the gene matches. The CDR3 covers 16 residues. CDR3 nucleotide sequence: TGCGCCAGCAGCCTAACGGGGCTAGCGGGAGCGGATGAGCAGTTCTTC. It specifies CASSLTGLAGADEQFF.

J is TRBJ1-2 and V is TRBV11-2; D not certain. V lost 0 bases to trimming and J lost 7 bases, with 3 bases between them. From germline, CDR1 is SGHAT and CDR2 FQNNGV. This CDR3 is built from 11 residues. In DNA form, the CDR3 reads TGTGCCAGCAGCTTAGACTCTGGCTACACCTTC. Protein product: CASSLDSGYTF.

The J gene is TRBJ2-3, the V gene TRBV7-2; no clear D. The CDR3 extends over 13 amino acids. Germline V CDR1 and CDR2: SGHTA, FQGNSA. Trimming removed 1 base from V and 4 bases from J, with 6 bases in between. This CDR3 is CASSLEQADTQYF. The CDR3 DNA follows: TGTGCCAGCAGCTTAGAGCAAGCAGATACGCAGTATTTT. The whole variable domain, filled in from reference TRBV7-2 and TRBJ2-3, reads GAGVSQSPSNKVTEKGKDVELRCDPISGHTALYWYRQSLGQGLEFLIYFQGNSAPDKSGLPSDRFSAERTGGSVSTLTIQRTQQEDSAVYLCASSLEQADTQYFGPGTRLTVL.

This clone was counted a few times. In the same sample, other DNA sequences code for this CDR3. V gene TRBV10-3 combines with J gene TRBJ1-5; D remains ambiguous. V lost 2 bases, J lost 4 bases, and 3 bases lay in between. The CDR3 sequence is 12 residues long. Germline CDR1 and CDR2: ENHRY and SYGVKD. CDR3 sequence (DNA): TGTGCCATCAGTGAGGGGAATCAGCCCCAGCATTTT. Amino acid sequence: CAISEGNQPQHF.

CDR3 sequence reads: CASSFNPRGIRTDTQYF. The DNA of the CDR3 is TGTGCCAGCAGCTTTAACCCTCGCGGGATAAGGACAGATACGCAGTATTTT. The chain combines TRBV5-5 with TRBJ2-3; the D gene is possibly TRBD2 (6 bases). The CDR3 contains 17 residues. Trimming took 2 bases from V and 3 from J, leaving 19 bases between them. CDR1 and CDR2 (germline): SGHKS, YYEKEE (reference sequence).